One and the same sample provided the 21 T cell receptor beta chains below, sequenced in a study of T cell clonotyping in hematopoietic cell transplantation. The data were produced by immunoSEQ multiplex PCR, yet TCRdb's version contains in-frame clones alone and is incomplete. This sample has roughly 16,000 clones, with 80% to 95% found just once. Material: peripheral blood mononuclear cells. All receptors come from a man aged 40-49 years in good health. Some clones in this sample may be carry-over from other donors' samples.

The chain uses TRBV6-5 and TRBJ1-3; D ambiguous. The CDR3 runs to 14 residues. V lost 4 bases and J lost 0, with 7 bases in between. Germline V gene lookup returns CDR1 MNHEY and CDR2 SVGAGI. This CDR3 is CASSSQRSGNTIYF. The CDR3 region has the DNA TGTGCCAGCAGTTCACAGCGCTCTGGAAACACCATATATTTT.

This clone is a singleton in its sample. The J gene is TRBJ2-1, the V gene TRBV11-3, with D unresolved. This CDR3 is built from 14 residues. V lost 1 base and J 5 bases, leaving 9 bases between the germline ends. CDR1 SGHNT and CDR2 YENEEA come from the germline V gene. This CDR3 reads CASSLVGVNNEQFF. CDR3 coding DNA: TGTGCCAGCAGCTTAGTTGGGGTGAACAATGAGCAGTTCTTC.

The V gene is TRBV30, the J gene TRBJ2-5; TRBD2 agrees at 8 bases. There are 18 residues in the CDR3. Germline CDR1 is GTSNPN and CDR2 is SVGIG (reference sequence). The ends lost 3 bases at V and 1 base at J; junction bases unmatched: 16. The CDR3 DNA sequence: TGTGCCTGGAGCGCATACATTTCGCTAACTAGCGGCCAAGAGACCCAGTACTTC. Encoded protein: CAWSAYISLTSGQETQYF.

The J gene is TRBJ2-7, the V gene TRBV28; D is possibly TRBD1 or TRBD2 (5 bases each). V lost 8 bases, J lost 3 bases, and 14 bases lay in between. The CDR3 is 13 amino acids. CDR1 MDHEN and CDR2 SYDVKM come from the germline V gene. In DNA form, the CDR3 reads TGTGCCAGCGATAACGGGGCAGTCTACGAGCAGTACTTC. Translating gives CASDNGAVYEQYF.

The rearrangement joins TRBV28 to TRBJ2-7; 8 positions match TRBD1. With V trimmed by 7 bases and J by 5 bases, 13 bases remained unmatched. In germline, CDR1 is MDHEN, CDR2 SYDVKM. The CDR3 extends over 15 amino acids. CDR3 coding DNA: TGTGCCAGCACCCTTATGAGACAGGGGTCCCACGAGCAGTACTTC. It translates to CASTLMRQGSHEQYF.

This chain uses TRBV11-2 with TRBJ2-2, with a tentative D call TRBD2 (6 bases). CDR3 length: 14 residues. The V and J ends lost 2 bases and 5 bases respectively, with 9 bases between them. Germline lookup yields CDR1 SGHAT and CDR2 FQNNGV. The CDR3 DNA follows: TGTGCCAGCAGCTTAATTCGGGGGACCGGGGAGCTGTTTTTT. Translated: CASSLIRGTGELFF. Supplemented by reference TRBV11-2 and TRBJ2-2, the full variable domain reads EAGVAQSPRYKIIEKRQSVAFWCNPISGHATLYWYQQILGQGPKLLIQFQNNGVVDDSQLPKDRFSAERLKGVDSTLKIQPAKLEDSAVYLCASSLIRGTGELFFGEGSRLTVL.

The rearrangement joins TRBV5-6 to TRBJ2-2; no reliable D call. Germline assignment: CDR1 SGHDT and CDR2 YYEEEE. CDR3 size: 12 residues. V was pared by 0 bases and J by 6 bases, with 3 bases between. The CDR3 region is CASSLESGELFF. The CDR3 DNA reads as TGTGCCAGCAGCTTGGAGTCCGGGGAGCTGTTTTTT.

This rearrangement joins TRBV11-2 to TRBJ1-6, with D perhaps matching TRBD1 (6 bases). The CDR3 consists of 18 residues. V lost 3 bases to trimming and J lost 7 bases, with 22 bases between them. Germline lookup yields CDR1 SGHAT and CDR2 FQNNGV. The DNA for the CDR3 is TGTGCCAGCAGCTTTTCTATTTTAGGGGGACGGAGGAATTCACCCCTCCACTTT. It encodes CASSFSILGGRRNSPLHF.

The rearrangement uses TRBV19 and TRBJ2-1, with no clear D. The V end was cut by 1 base, the J end by 7 bases, with 5 bases between. The germline gives CDR1 LNHDA, CDR2 SQIVND (reference sequence). CDR3 length: 12 amino acids. CDR3 loop: CASSIGWNEQFF. Written as DNA, the CDR3 is TGTGCCAGTAGTATAGGATGGAATGAGCAGTTCTTC.

V usage is TRBV6-1 and J usage is TRBJ2-7; TRBD1 matches 8 bases. V lost 6 bases and J lost 2; bases outside the gene matches: 9. Germline V lookup: CDR1 MNHNS, CDR2 SASEGT. The CDR3 runs 15 residues. CDR3 nucleotides: TGTGCCAGCAGATCAAACCGGGACAGGCCCTACGAGCAGTACTTC. Protein product: CASRSNRDRPYEQYF.

This chain joins TRBV7-2 and TRBJ1-5; TRBD1 matches at 7 bases. V trimming: 5 bases; J trimming: 5 bases; junction bases outside the gene matches: 3. Germline V gene lookup returns CDR1 SGHTA and CDR2 FQGNSA. The CDR3 length is 13 residues. CDR3 loop: CASSIDRDQPQHF. In DNA, the CDR3 is TGTGCCAGCAGCATCGACAGGGATCAGCCCCAGCATTTT. Using reference TRBV7-2 and TRBJ1-5 for the parts outside the CDR3, the full variable domain is GAGVSQSPSNKVTEKGKDVELRCDPISGHTALYWYRQSLGQGLEFLIYFQGNSAPDKSGLPSDRFSAERTGGSVSTLTIQRTQQEDSAVYLCASSIDRDQPQHFGDGTRLSIL.

This sequence joins TRBV11-3 and TRBJ2-5, with unresolved D. Trimming left V 0 bases short and J 0 bases short, with 5 bases between. The V gene's germline CDR1 is SGHNT and CDR2 YENEEA. This CDR3 is built from 14 residues. This CDR3 reads CASSLDRDQETQYF. The CDR3 coding sequence is TGTGCCAGCAGCTTAGATAGGGACCAAGAGACCCAGTACTTC.

The chain carries TRBV9 and TRBJ2-7, with D unresolved. Per germline, CDR1 SGDLS and CDR2 YYNGEE. The CDR3 runs to 14 residues. V was shortened by 0 bases and J by 2 bases, with 9 bases between the two germline ends. The CDR3 here is CASSVEDFPYEQYF. For the CDR3, the DNA is TGTGCCAGCAGCGTAGAGGATTTTCCCTACGAGCAGTACTTC.

The chain recombines TRBV28 with TRBJ1-1, with D unclear. Germline lookup yields CDR1 MDHEN and CDR2 SYDVKM. The CDR3 totals 14 residues. Deletions cut 5 bases from V and 0 bases from J, with 10 bases between. The CDR3 region has the DNA TGTGCCAGCAGTCCCCCCAGTATGAACACTGAAGCTTTCTTT. It translates to CASSPPSMNTEAFF. Using reference TRBV28 and TRBJ1-1 for the parts outside the CDR3, the full variable domain is DVKVTQSSRYLVKRTGEKVFLECVQDMDHENMFWYRQDPGLGLRLIYFSYDVKMKEKGDIPEGYSVSREKKERFSLILESASTNQTSMYLCASSPPSMNTEAFFGQGTRLTVV.

CDR3 DNA: TGTGCCAGTAGCGGACTAGTAGAGGCCACAGATACGCAGTATTTT. It encodes CASSGLVEATDTQYF. The chain has TRBV19 and TRBJ2-3, with TRBD2 matching over 7 bases. V lost 6 bases to trimming and J lost 2 bases; unmatched junction nucleotides: 8. The CDR3 loop spans 15 amino acids. Germline V gives CDR1 LNHDA, CDR2 SQIVND (reference sequence).

V is TRBV2 and J is TRBJ1-1, with D perhaps TRBD1 (5 bases). Trimming cost V 5 bases and J 7 bases, with 8 bases left between them. In germline, CDR1 is SNHLY, CDR2 FYNNEI. The CDR3 has 11 amino acids. CDR3 sequence (DNA): TGTGCCAGCAGTTCGAGGGGTGAAGCTTTCTTT. Translating it yields CASSSRGEAFF.

The chain links TRBV5-4 to TRBJ2-5; D remains unclear. This CDR3 comprises 13 residues. Trimming pared 2 bases from V and 1 base from J, leaving 6 bases between. CDR1 and CDR2 from the germline V gene are SGHNT and YYREEE (reference sequence). The DNA of the CDR3 is TGTGCCAGCAGCTTCAGACTCCAAGAGACCCAGTACTTC. It yields the protein CASSFRLQETQYF.

The V call is TRBV2, the J call TRBJ2-5, with D perhaps TRBD1 (5 bases). V lost 2 bases, J lost 4 bases, and 17 bases lay in between. Looked up from germline, CDR1 is SNHLY and CDR2 is FYNNEI. The CDR3 totals 16 residues. CDR3 coding DNA: TGTGCCAGCAGTGAAAACGGTGCGACAGTACGAGAGACCCAGTACTTC. Its translation: CASSENGATVRETQYF.

This clone was seen a single time. The CDR3 region is CASSSRTGSSYEQYF. The CDR3 bases are TGTGCCAGTAGTTCACGGACAGGGAGCTCCTACGAGCAGTACTTC. This chain connects TRBV19 to TRBJ2-7; 8 nucleotides agree with TRBD1. The V gene end was trimmed by 5 bases and the J gene end by 0 bases; junction bases not matched to a gene: 6. Germline CDR1 reads LNHDA; CDR2 reads SQIVND (reference sequence). The CDR3 consists of 15 residues.

The J gene is TRBJ2-2, the V gene TRBV28, with TRBD1 matching over 9 bases. Germline V gene sequence: CDR1 MDHEN, CDR2 SYDVKM. Trimming cost V 8 bases and J 7 bases; bases outside gene matches: 8. CDR3 length equals 14 residues. CDR3 nucleotide sequence: TGTGCCAGCGTTTCGGCGGGACAGGGCGGGGAGCTGTTTTTT. The encoded protein is CASVSAGQGGELFF.

The chain links TRBV6-4 to TRBJ2-1, with 9 positions matching TRBD1. The CDR3 is 14 residues long. Losses at the gene ends were 5 bases for V and 7 bases for J; bases not matched to a gene: 6. Germline V CDR1 and CDR2: MRHNA, SNTAGT. The CDR3 loop is CASSPGTGFNEQFF. The CDR3 DNA sequence: TGTGCCAGCAGTCCCGGGACAGGGTTTAATGAGCAGTTCTTC.